A single sample gave rise to the 20 T cell receptor beta chains below, sequenced in a study of blood T cell repertoires in COVID-19. Sequenced by immunoSEQ multiplex PCR; TCRdb stores in-frame clones only, minus some. Found here are about 200,000 clones, around 94% of them singletons; the top ten hold 0.6% to 0.9%. The source material was peripheral blood. Receptors were obtained from a man aged 30 to 39 with COVID-19, enrolled during active disease.

J is TRBJ1-4 and V is TRBV4-2; 9 nucleotides match TRBD1. The CDR3 extends over 15 amino acids. Germline assignment: CDR1 LGHNA and CDR2 YNFKEQ. The junction had 2 bases not matched to a gene; V was cut back by 3 bases and J by 3 bases. The CDR3 region has the DNA TGTGCCAGCAGCCAGCGACAGGGGGCTAATGAAAAACTGTTTTTT. It specifies CASSQRQGANEKLFF.

The V call is TRBV19, the J call TRBJ2-7; TRBD2 aligns across 7 bases. The CDR3 consists of 14 residues. Germline lookup yields CDR1 LNHDA and CDR2 SQIVND (reference sequence). With 4 bases clipped from V and 2 bases from J, the junction kept 5 bases outside the gene matches. CDR3 loop: CASSNGGLPYEQYF. Written as DNA, the CDR3 is TGTGCCAGTAGTAACGGGGGGTTACCCTACGAGCAGTACTTC.

V usage is TRBV28 and J usage is TRBJ2-7, with D possibly TRBD2 on 5 matching bases. Trimming pared 2 bases from V and 1 base from J, leaving 9 bases between. The germline gives CDR1 MDHEN, CDR2 SYDVKM. CDR3 size: 14 residues. As DNA, the CDR3 is TGTGCCAGCAGTTTAGCGGGCGGTTCCTACGAGCAGTACTTC. This codes for CASSLAGGSYEQYF.

The rearrangement links TRBV5-1 to TRBJ1-1; 7 positions match TRBD1. The CDR3 has 14 amino acids. From germline, CDR1 is SGHRS and CDR2 YFSETQ. V lost 5 bases and J lost 0; bases outside the gene matches: 4. CDR3 coding DNA: TGCGCCAGCAGAGCAGGGGGGCTGAACACTGAAGCTTTCTTT. It encodes CASRAGGLNTEAFF.

The genes are TRBV4-1 and TRBJ2-1; weak D call: TRBD1 (6 bases). Germline-derived CDR1 and CDR2 are MGHRA and YSYEKL. The CDR3 spans 14 residues. Trimming shortened V by 1 base and J by 3 bases, and 7 bases separated the two germline ends. CDR3 amino acids: CASSQGQDYNEQFF. In DNA form, the CDR3 reads TGCGCCAGCAGCCAAGGACAGGACTACAATGAGCAGTTCTTC.

The V and J genes are TRBV7-9 and TRBJ1-2; weak D call: TRBD1 (6 bases). Germline V CDR1 and CDR2: SEHNR, FQNEAQ (reference sequence). Trimming took 5 bases from V and 7 from J, leaving 11 bases between them. CDR3 length equals 12 residues. The CDR3 bases are TGTGCCAGCAGCAGGGACATTCGTGGCTACACCTTC. It translates to CASSRDIRGYTF.

The J gene is TRBJ2-3, the V gene TRBV10-3, with TRBD2 identical over 9 bases. Losses at the gene ends were 0 bases for V and 4 bases for J; bases not matched to a gene: 11. CDR3 length: 18 residues. Per the germline V gene, CDR1 is ENHRY and CDR2 is SYGVKD. CDR3 protein: CAISESGGGALSADTQYF. CDR3 coding DNA: TGTGCCATCAGTGAGTCCGGCGGGGGGGCCTTAAGTGCAGATACGCAGTATTTT.

This chain uses TRBV6-5 with TRBJ1-6; possibly TRBD1 for D (5 bases). The CDR3 covers 12 residues. In germline, CDR1 is MNHEY, CDR2 SVGAGI. V lost 6 bases and J 12 bases, leaving 12 bases between the germline ends. CDR3 protein: CASRVPRGPLHF. The CDR3 nucleotides read TGTGCCAGCAGAGTGCCAAGGGGACCCCTCCACTTT.

The chain recombines TRBV27 with TRBJ1-2; 7 positions match TRBD1. Germline V gene lookup returns CDR1 MNHEY and CDR2 SMNVEV (reference sequence). Trimming cost V 5 bases and J 1 base; bases outside gene matches: 4. The CDR3 is made up of 14 amino acids. The CDR3 region has the DNA TGTGCCAGCAGTCGGACAGGAGATAACTATGGCTACACCTTC. The encoded protein is CASSRTGDNYGYTF.

This chain joins TRBV30 and TRBJ1-1, with D unclear. CDR3 size: 13 residues. Trimming pared 4 bases from V and 0 bases from J, leaving 9 bases between. Germline CDR1 GTSNPN, CDR2 SVGIG (reference sequence). The DNA for the CDR3 is TGTGCCTGGATTGTACAGATGAACACTGAAGCTTTCTTT. Amino acid sequence: CAWIVQMNTEAFF.

J is TRBJ2-3 and V is TRBV5-1, with 8 bases lining up with TRBD1. The CDR3 has 15 amino acids. Trimming removed 3 bases from V and 2 bases from J; junction bases left unmatched: 5. Germline loops: CDR1 SGHRS, CDR2 YFSETQ. The CDR3 here is CASSSTGGTTDTQYF. The DNA of the CDR3 is TGCGCCAGCAGCTCAACAGGGGGGACCACAGATACGCAGTATTTT.

The chain has TRBV6-6 and TRBJ1-1; the D gene is possibly TRBD1 (5 bases). Germline lookup yields CDR1 MNHNY and CDR2 SVGAGI (reference sequence). The CDR3 extends over 15 amino acids. V lost 2 bases, J lost 3 bases, and 13 bases lay in between. CDR3 in DNA: TGTGCCAGCAGTTACAAATGGGGGGGTGACACTGAAGCTTTCTTT. This translates into CASSYKWGGDTEAFF.

The chain has TRBV13 and TRBJ2-3, with 7 bases lining up with TRBD2. Per the germline V gene, CDR1 is PRHDT and CDR2 is FYEKMQ (reference sequence). The CDR3 totals 17 residues. V dropped 6 bases and J dropped 2; count of bases not matched to a gene: 14. The CDR3 DNA follows: TGTGCCAGCAGTTCCCCTTGGGGACTACAACTCACAGATACGCAGTATTTT. This encodes CASSSPWGLQLTDTQYF. The full variable domain, with the rest looked up from reference TRBV13 and TRBJ2-3, is AAGVIQSPRHLIKEKRETATLKCYPIPRHDTVYWYQQGPGQDPQFLISFYEKMQSDKGSIPDRFSAQQFSDYHSELNMSSLELGDSALYFCASSSPWGLQLTDTQYFGPGTRLTVL.

V gene TRBV6-6 combines with J gene TRBJ2-2, with TRBD2 as a possible D gene (7 bases). Trimming cost V 8 bases and J 4 bases, with 14 bases left between them. The CDR3 runs to 14 residues. The germline gives CDR1 MNHNY, CDR2 SVGAGI (reference sequence). In DNA, the CDR3 is TGTGCCAGCCTTGGGGGGGGGCGCACCGGGGAGCTGTTTTTT. It yields the protein CASLGGGRTGELFF.

The chain carries TRBV6-1 and TRBJ1-2, with D possibly matching TRBD1 (6 bases). Per germline, CDR1 MNHNS and CDR2 SASEGT. The CDR3 loop spans 14 amino acids. With 1 base removed from V and 3 bases from J, the gap between germline ends came to 9 bases. The CDR3 region has the DNA TGTGCCAGCAGTGAAGTGGGGGGGCACTATGGCTACACCTTC. This gives the protein CASSEVGGHYGYTF.

V usage is TRBV29-1 and J usage is TRBJ2-5, with 9 positions matching TRBD1. Per the germline V gene, CDR1 is SQVTM and CDR2 is ANQGSEA. Trimming at V came to 6 bases and at J to 5 bases, leaving 10 bases not matched to a gene. CDR3 size: 14 residues. This chain's CDR3 is CSVRRDRVEETQYF. The CDR3 coding sequence is TGCAGCGTCCGCCGGGACAGGGTTGAGGAGACCCAGTACTTC.

The V call is TRBV6-1, the J call TRBJ2-1; 7 bases are a match to TRBD1. Trimming cost V 3 bases and J 12 bases; bases outside gene matches: 8. The germline CDR1 and CDR2 sequences are MNHNS and SASEGT. CDR3 length: 13 residues. The CDR3 reads CASSENKHRGQFF. For the CDR3, the DNA is TGTGCCAGCAGTGAGAACAAACACAGGGGGCAGTTCTTC.

This chain connects TRBV27 to TRBJ2-2, with unresolved D. CDR1 is MNHEY and CDR2 is SMNVEV in the germline V gene (reference sequence). The V gene lost 3 bases and the J gene lost 3 bases, with 11 bases spanning the gap. The CDR3 is 15 amino acids. In nucleotides, the CDR3 is TGTGCCAGCAGTTTCTCAGTGGTTGACACCGGGGAGCTGTTTTTT. Translated, it gives CASSFSVVDTGELFF.

The chain combines TRBV11-3 with TRBJ2-2, with TRBD1 as a possible D gene (5 bases). Trimming cost V 3 bases and J 3 bases, with 14 bases left between them. Germline loops: CDR1 SGHNT, CDR2 YENEEA. The CDR3 extends over 16 amino acids. Written as DNA, the CDR3 is TGTGCCAGCAGCTTTCAAATGGGGCCGGACACCGGGGAGCTGTTTTTT. As protein: CASSFQMGPDTGELFF.

The chain joins TRBV19 to TRBJ1-6; weak D call: TRBD1 (6 bases). The V end lost 5 bases, the J end lost 5 bases, and 13 bases lay between the germline ends. The length of the CDR3 is 15 residues. Germline loops: CDR1 LNHDA, CDR2 SQIVND (reference sequence). The CDR3 DNA sequence: TGTGCCAGTAGTGCAAGTGGACAGAATAATTCACCCCTCCACTTT. This sequence encodes CASSASGQNNSPLHF.